Below are 3 T cell receptor beta chains sequenced from a single sample in a study of T cells in Graves' hyperthyroidism and ophthalmopathy. Regions amplified from RNA transcripts were the TCR beta CDR3 regions. The HTBI primer set drove a first-round RT-PCR of the TCR CDR3. Each CDR3 protein is one row after TCRdb ran MiXCR on the multiplex PCR reads. The sample shows a few hundred thousand distinct CDR3 sequences, 15% to 17% of them seen only once. The sample comprised blood. These receptors came from a woman aged 25-40 years with Graves' hyperthyroidism.

This sequence joins TRBV6-2 or TRBV6-3 and TRBJ2-7; D may be TRBD2 (7 bases). Germline CDR1 is MNHEY and CDR2 is SVGEGT. This CDR3 region has 18 residues. V shed 2 bases and J shed 3 bases, with 23 bases lying between them. DNA of the CDR3: TGTGCCAGCAGTTACCCCAGCGGGAAGGGGGTTTTTTTCTACGAGCAGTACTTC. Amino acids: CASSYPSGKGVFFYEQYF.

This clonotype was picked up many times. The chain links TRBV6-1 to TRBJ2-7, with D perhaps TRBD1 (7 bases). The CDR3 contains 17 residues. The germline V and J ends were trimmed by 6 bases and 6 bases, with 27 bases remaining between them. The germline gives CDR1 MNHNS, CDR2 SASEGT. The CDR3 DNA reads TGTGCCAGCAGCCTGCGATGGTGGAGGGGGCGCGTTTTCGAGCAGTACTTC. The encoded protein is CASSLRWWRGRVFEQYF.

The chain combines TRBV15 with TRBJ2-3; a possible D gene is TRBD2 (5 bases). The CDR3 length is 13 residues. CDR1 and CDR2 (germline): LNHNV, YYDKDF (reference sequence). Trimming left V 6 bases short and J 3 bases short, with 10 bases between. The CDR3 nucleotides are TGTGCCACCAGACAACTAGTAACAGATACGCAGTATTTT. As protein: CATRQLVTDTQYF. Based on the CDR3 plus reference TRBV15 and TRBJ2-3, the full variable domain is DAMVIQNPRYQVTQFGKPVTLSCSQTLNHNVMYWYQQKSSQAPKLLFHYYDKDFNNEADTPDNFQSRRPNTSFCFLDIRSPGLGDTAMYLCATRQLVTDTQYFGPGTRLTVL.